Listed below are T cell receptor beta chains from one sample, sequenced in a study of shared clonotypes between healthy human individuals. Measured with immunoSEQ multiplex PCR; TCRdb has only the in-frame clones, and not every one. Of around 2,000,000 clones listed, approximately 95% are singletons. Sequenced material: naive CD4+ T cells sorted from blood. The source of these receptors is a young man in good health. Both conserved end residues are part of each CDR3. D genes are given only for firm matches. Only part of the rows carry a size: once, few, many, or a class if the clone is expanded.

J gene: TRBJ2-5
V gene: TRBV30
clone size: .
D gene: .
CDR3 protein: CASGEETQYF
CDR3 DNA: TGTGCCTCCGGCGAAGAGACCCAGTACTTC

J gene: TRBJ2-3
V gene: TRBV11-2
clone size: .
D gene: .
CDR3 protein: CASSLAGKADTQYF
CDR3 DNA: TGTGCCAGCAGCTTAGCAGGGAAGGCAGATACGCAGTATTTT

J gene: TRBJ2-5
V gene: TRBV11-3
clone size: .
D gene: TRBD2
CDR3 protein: CASSPGSGGGETQYF
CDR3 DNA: TGTGCCAGCAGCCCCGGGTCCGGGGGGGGAGAGACCCAGTACTTC

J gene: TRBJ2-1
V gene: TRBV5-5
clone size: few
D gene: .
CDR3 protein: CASSLRGRSLYNEQFF
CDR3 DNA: TGTGCCAGCAGCTTGAGGGGCCGAAGCCTCTACAATGAGCAGTTCTTC

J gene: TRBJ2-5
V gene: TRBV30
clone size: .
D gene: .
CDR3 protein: CAWSVGETQYF
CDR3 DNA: TGTGCCTGGAGTGTAGGAGAGACCCAGTACTTC

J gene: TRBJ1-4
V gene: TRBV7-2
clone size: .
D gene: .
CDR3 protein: CASSFYGNNEKLFF
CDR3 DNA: TGTGCCAGCAGCTTTTACGGGAATAATGAAAAACTGTTTTTT

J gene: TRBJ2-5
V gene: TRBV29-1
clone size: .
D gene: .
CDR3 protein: CSGALGGETQYF
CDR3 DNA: TGCAGCGGGGCCCTTGGTGGAGAGACCCAGTACTTC

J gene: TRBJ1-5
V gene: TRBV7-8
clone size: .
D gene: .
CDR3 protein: CASSLQDLGGAVQHF
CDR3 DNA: TGTGCCAGCAGCCTACAAGATTTGGGCGGGGCAGTCCAGCATTTT

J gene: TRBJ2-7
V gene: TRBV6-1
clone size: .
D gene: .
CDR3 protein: CASTLSYEQYF
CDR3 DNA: TGTGCCAGCACCTTAAGTTACGAGCAGTACTTC

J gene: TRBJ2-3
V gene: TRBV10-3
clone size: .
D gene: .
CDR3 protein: CAITSSDTQYF
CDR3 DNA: TGTGCCATAACTAGTTCGGATACGCAGTATTTT

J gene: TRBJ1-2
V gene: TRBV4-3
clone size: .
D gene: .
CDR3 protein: CASSQEGAGAGGYTF
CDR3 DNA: TGCGCCAGCAGCCAAGAGGGGGCCGGAGCGGGTGGCTACACCTTC

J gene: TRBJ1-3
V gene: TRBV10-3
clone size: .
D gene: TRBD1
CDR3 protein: CAISESDRPGNTIYF
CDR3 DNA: TGTGCCATCAGTGAGTCGGACAGGCCGGGAAACACCATATATTTT

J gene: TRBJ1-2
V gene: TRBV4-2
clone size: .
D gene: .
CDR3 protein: CASSQDRALLFYGYTF
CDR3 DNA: TGTGCCAGCAGCCAAGACAGGGCCCTCCTCTTCTATGGCTACACCTTC

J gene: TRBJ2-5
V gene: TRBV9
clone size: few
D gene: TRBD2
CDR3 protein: CASSAGGTGTQYF
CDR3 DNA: TGTGCCAGCAGCGCGGGGGGTACGGGGACCCAGTACTTC

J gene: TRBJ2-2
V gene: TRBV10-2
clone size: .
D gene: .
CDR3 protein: CASSESRATGELFF
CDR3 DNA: TGCGCCAGCAGTGAGTCGAGGGCCACCGGGGAGCTGTTTTTT

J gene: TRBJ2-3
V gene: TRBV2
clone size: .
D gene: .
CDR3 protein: CASSPPIGTDTQYF
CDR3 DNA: TGTGCCAGCAGCCCCCCAATTGGCACAGATACGCAGTATTTT

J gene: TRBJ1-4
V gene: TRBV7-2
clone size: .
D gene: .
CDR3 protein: CASSRQATNEKLFF
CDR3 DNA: TGTGCCAGCAGCCGACAAGCAACTAATGAAAAACTGTTTTTT

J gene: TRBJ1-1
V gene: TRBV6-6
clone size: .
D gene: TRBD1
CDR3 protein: CASSNPRGVNTEAFF
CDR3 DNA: TGTGCCAGCAGTAATCCCAGGGGGGTGAACACTGAAGCTTTCTTT

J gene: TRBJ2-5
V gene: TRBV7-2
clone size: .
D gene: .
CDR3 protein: CASSPEQGGRETQYF
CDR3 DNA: TGTGCCAGCAGCCCTGAGCAGGGGGGGCGAGAGACCCAGTACTTC

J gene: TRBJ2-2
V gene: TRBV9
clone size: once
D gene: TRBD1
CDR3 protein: CASSSPGTGVAGELFF
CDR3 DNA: TGTGCCAGCAGCTCTCCCGGGACAGGGGTAGCCGGGGAGCTGTTTTTT

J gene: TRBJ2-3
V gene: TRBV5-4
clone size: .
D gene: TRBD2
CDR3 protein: CASSLEAGGRPSTDTQYF
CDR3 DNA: TGTGCCAGCAGCTTGGAAGCGGGAGGGAGACCTAGCACAGATACGCAGTATTTT

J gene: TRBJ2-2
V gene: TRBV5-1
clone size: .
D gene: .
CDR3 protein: CASSLRVANTGELFF
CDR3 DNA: TGCGCCAGCAGCTTGCGGGTTGCGAACACCGGGGAGCTGTTTTTT

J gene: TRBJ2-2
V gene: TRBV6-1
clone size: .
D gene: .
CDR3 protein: CASIGGNTGELFF
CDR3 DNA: TGTGCCAGCATCGGGGGGAACACCGGGGAGCTGTTTTTT